This T cell receptor (beta chain) was sequenced during a study of blood T cell repertoires in COVID-19. About the research overall: Researchers got acute and convalescent COVID-19 samples from the United States, Italy and Spain. Sources were T cells, B-cell-depleted T cells, or PBMCs; the material itself was cDNA or gDNA.

Germline values: CDR1 MNHEY, CDR2 SVGAGI. This CDR3 region has 14 residues. V lost 6 bases, J lost 4 bases, and 13 bases lay in between. Measured with immunoSEQ multiplex PCR; TCRdb has only the in-frame clones, and not every one. The profile shows roughly 180,000 clones, 86% of them singletons. The sequencing sample was made of peripheral blood. V is TRBV6-5 and J is TRBJ1-5; the D is unclear. The receptor was derived from a woman in her 30s with active or convalescent COVID-19. The CDR3 loop is CASSQVNGNQPQHF. For the CDR3, the DNA is TGTGCCAGCAGCCAGGTTAATGGGAATCAGCCCCAGCATTTT.